The T cell receptor beta chain under discussion was sequenced for a study of early T cells in non-severe SARS-CoV-2 infection. In TCRdb, the 5' RACE reads were re-called with MiXCR into one record per CDR3 protein. Of about 55,000 distinct CDR3 sequences in the sample, 5.5% to 8.5% were seen once. Trimming left V 7 bases short and J 0 bases short, with 22 bases between. CDR1 is MDHEN and CDR2 is SYDVKM in the germline V gene. This CDR3 contains 17 residues. The receptor was isolated from an adult who was a healthcare worker with PCR-confirmed SARS-CoV-2 infection or an uninfected control (not recorded which). The chain is built from TRBV28 and TRBJ2-7, with D possibly matching TRBD1 (6 bases). The source was whole blood, collected at baseline. CDR3 in amino acids: CASNSDWTVKSSYEQYF. CDR3 nucleotide sequence: TGTGCCAGCAATTCGGATTGGACAGTCAAAAGCTCCTACGAGCAGTACTTC.